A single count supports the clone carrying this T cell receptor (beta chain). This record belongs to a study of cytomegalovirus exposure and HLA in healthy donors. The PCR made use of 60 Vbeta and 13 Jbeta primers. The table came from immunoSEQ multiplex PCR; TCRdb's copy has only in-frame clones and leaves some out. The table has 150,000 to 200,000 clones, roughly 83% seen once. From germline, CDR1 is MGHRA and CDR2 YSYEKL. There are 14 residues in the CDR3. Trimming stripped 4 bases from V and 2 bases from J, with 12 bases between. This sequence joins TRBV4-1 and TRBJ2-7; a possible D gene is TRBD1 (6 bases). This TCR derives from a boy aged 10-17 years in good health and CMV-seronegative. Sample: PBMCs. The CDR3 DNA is TGCGCCAGCAGCCTCCGAGAGGGGGCCTACGAGCAGTACTTC. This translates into CASSLREGAYEQYF.